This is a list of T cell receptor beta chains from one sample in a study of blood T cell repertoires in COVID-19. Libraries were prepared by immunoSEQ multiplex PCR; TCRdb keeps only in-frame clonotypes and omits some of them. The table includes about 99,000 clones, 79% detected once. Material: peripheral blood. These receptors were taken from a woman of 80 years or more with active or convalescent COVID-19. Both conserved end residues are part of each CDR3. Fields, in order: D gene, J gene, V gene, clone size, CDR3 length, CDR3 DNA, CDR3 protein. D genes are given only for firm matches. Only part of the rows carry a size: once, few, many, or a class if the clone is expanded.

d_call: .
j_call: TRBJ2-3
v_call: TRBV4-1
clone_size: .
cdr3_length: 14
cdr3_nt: TGCGCCAGCAGCCTCCGGGAGACGGAAGATACGCAGTATTTT
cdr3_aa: CASSLRETEDTQYF

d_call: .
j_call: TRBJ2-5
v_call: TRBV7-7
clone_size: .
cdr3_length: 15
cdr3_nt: TGTGCCAGCAGCTTAGTCGGGACACAATTAGAGACCCAGTACTTC
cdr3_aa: CASSLVGTQLETQYF

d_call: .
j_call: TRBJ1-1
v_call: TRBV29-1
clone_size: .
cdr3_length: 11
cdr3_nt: TGCAGCGTTCCTGGGCGATCTGAAGCTTTCTTT
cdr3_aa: CSVPGRSEAFF

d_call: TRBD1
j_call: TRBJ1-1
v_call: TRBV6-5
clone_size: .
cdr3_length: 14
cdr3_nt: TGTGCCACCACCCCGCAGGGGGTGTACACTGAAGCTTTCTTT
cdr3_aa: CATTPQGVYTEAFF

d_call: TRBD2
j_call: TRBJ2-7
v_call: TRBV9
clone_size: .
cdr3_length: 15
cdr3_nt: TGTGCCAGCAGCCCCGTGGGGGGGAGATCCTACGAGCAGTACTTC
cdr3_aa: CASSPVGGRSYEQYF

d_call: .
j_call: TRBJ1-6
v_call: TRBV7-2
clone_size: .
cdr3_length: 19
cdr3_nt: TGTGCCAGCAGCTTAGCGACAGGCCAAACGAGCTCCTATAATTCACCCCTCCACTTT
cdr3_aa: CASSLATGQTSSYNSPLHF

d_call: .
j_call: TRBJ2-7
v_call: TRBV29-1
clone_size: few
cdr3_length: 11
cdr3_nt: TGCAGCGTTGGGACAGCCTACGAGCAGTACTTC
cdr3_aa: CSVGTAYEQYF

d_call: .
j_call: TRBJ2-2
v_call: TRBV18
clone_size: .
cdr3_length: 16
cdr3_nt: TGTGCCAGCTCACCACCCAGTCAGGGAAGGGCCGGGGAGCTGTTTTTT
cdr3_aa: CASSPPSQGRAGELFF

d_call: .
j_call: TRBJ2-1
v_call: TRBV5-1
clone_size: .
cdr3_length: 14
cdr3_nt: TGCGCCAGCAGCTTGAGCGGCCCCTACAATGAGCAGTTCTTC
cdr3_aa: CASSLSGPYNEQFF

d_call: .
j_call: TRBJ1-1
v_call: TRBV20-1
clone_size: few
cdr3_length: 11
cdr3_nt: TGCAGTGCTAGACAGGGCCAATCGACCTCCTTT
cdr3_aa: CSARQGQSTSF

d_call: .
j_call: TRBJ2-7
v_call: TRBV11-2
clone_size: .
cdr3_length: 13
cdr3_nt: TGTGCCAGCAGCTTATCGGGGACCTACGAGCAGTACTTC
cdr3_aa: CASSLSGTYEQYF

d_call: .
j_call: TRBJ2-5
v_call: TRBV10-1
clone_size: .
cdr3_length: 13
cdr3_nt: TGCGCCAGCAGGGCTAGCAGCGCGGAGACCCAGTACTTC
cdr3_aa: CASRASSAETQYF

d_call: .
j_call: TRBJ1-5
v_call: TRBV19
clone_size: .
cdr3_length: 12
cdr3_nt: TGTGCCAGTAGTACCCCGCCGGAGCCCCAGCATTTT
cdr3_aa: CASSTPPEPQHF

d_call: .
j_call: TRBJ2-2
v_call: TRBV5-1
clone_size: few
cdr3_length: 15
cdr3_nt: TGCGCCAGCCTGGGGGCCCTCCAGGGCACCGGGGAGCTGTTTTTT
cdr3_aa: CASLGALQGTGELFF

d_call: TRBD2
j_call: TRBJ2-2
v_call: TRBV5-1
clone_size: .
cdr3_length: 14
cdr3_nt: TGCGCCAGCAGCGTAGCGGGAGGTACCGGGGAGCTGTTTTTT
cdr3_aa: CASSVAGGTGELFF

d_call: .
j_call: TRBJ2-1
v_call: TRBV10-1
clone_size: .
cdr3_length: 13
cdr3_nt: TGCGCCAGCAGCCCCGACCCACCGGGTGAGCAGTTCTTC
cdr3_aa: CASSPDPPGEQFF

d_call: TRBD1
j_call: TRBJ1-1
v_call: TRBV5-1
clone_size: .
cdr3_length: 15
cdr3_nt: TGCGCCAGCAGCCCAGGACAGGGTGGAGGGACTGAAGCTTTCTTT
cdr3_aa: CASSPGQGGGTEAFF

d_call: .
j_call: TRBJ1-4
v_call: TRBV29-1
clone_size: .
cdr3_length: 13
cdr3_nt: TGCAGCGTGGAGAGGGTCGTAGGAGAAAAACTGTTTTTT
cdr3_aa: CSVERVVGEKLFF

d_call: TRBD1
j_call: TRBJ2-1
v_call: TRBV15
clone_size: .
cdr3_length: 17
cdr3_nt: TGTGCCACCAGCAGAGCGCAGGGACAGGGCCCCTACAATGAGCAGTTCTTC
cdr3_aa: CATSRAQGQGPYNEQFF

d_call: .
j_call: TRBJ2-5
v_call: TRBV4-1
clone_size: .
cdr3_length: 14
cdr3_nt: TGCGCCAGCAGCCTCTCTGGGCGTCGGCAGACCCAGTACTTC
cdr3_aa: CASSLSGRRQTQYF

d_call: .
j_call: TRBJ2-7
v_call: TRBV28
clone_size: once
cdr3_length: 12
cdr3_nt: TGTGCCAGCAGTTTCTATTCCTACGAGCAGTACTTC
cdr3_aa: CASSFYSYEQYF

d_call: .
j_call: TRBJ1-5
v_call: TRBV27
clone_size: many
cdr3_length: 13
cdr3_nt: TGTGCCAGCAGTCTCGGCAGGGGCAGGGCCCAGCATTTT
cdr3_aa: CASSLGRGRAQHF

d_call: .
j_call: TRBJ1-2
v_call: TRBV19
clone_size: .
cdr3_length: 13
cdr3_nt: TGTGCCAGTAGATTCCGGGACTTCTATGGCTACACCTTC
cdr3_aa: CASRFRDFYGYTF

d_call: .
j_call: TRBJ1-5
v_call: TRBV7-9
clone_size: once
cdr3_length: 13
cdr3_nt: TGTGCCAGCAGCGCGGAGAGCAATCAGCCCCAGCATTTT
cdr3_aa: CASSAESNQPQHF

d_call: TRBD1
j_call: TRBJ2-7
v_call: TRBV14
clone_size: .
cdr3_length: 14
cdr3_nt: TGTGCCAGCAGCCGGGACAGGAGTGCCTACGAGCAGTACTTC
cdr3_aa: CASSRDRSAYEQYF

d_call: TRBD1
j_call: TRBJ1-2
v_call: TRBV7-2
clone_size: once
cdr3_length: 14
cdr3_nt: TGTGCCAGCAGCTTCGGACAGGGGGGTCGTGGCTACACCTTC
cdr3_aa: CASSFGQGGRGYTF

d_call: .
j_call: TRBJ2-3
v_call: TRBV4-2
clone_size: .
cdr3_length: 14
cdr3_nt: TGTGCCAGCAGCCAAGATATAAGGGGAGATACGCAGTATTTT
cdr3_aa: CASSQDIRGDTQYF

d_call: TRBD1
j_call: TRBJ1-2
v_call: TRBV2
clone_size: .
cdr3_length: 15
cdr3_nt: TGTGCCAGCAGAGAAAACCGGGACAGGAACTATGGCTACACCTTC
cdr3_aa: CASRENRDRNYGYTF

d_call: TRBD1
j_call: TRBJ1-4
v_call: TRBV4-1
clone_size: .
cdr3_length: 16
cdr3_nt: TGCGCCAGCAGCCAAGATACCGGGACAGGATTTGAAAAACTGTTTTTT
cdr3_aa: CASSQDTGTGFEKLFF

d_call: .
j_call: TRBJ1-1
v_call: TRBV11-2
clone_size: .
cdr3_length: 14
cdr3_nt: TGTGCCAGCAGCAAATCGACGGGGAACACTGAAGCTTTCTTT
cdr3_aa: CASSKSTGNTEAFF

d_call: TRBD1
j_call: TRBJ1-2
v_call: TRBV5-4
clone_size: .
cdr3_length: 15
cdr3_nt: TGTGCCAGCAGCTCCGTGACAGGGAGGTTGTATGGCTACACCTTC
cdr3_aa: CASSSVTGRLYGYTF

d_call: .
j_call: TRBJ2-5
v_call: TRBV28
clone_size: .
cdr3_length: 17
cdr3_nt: TGTGCCAGCAGTCCGCAGACAGCCATGCGCCGACAAGAGACCCAGTACTTC
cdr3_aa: CASSPQTAMRRQETQYF

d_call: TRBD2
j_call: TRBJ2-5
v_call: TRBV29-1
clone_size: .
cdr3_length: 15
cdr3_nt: TGCAGCGTTGAGATAGCGGGAGGATCGGGAGAGACCCAGTACTTC
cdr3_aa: CSVEIAGGSGETQYF

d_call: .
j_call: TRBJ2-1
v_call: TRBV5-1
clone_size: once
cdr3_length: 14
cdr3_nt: TGCGCCAGCAGCTTGGCGGGAACAGACAATGAGCAGTTCTTC
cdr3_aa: CASSLAGTDNEQFF

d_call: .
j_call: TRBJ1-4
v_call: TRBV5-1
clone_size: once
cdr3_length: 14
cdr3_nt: TGCGCCAGCAGCCGGGATGCAACTAATGAAAAACTGTTTTTT
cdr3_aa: CASSRDATNEKLFF

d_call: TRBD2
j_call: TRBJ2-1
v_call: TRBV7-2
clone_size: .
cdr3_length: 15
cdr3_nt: TGTGCCAGCAGCCTGGGGAGGGCCTCCTACAATGAGCAGTTCTTC
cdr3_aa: CASSLGRASYNEQFF

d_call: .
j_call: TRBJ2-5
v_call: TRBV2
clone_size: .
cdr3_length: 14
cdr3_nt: TGTGCCAGCAGTGTCCGGGGAGGCCAAGAGACCCAGTACTTC
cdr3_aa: CASSVRGGQETQYF

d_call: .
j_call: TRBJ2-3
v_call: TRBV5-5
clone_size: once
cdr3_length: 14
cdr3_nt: TGTGCCAGCAGCTTGGCAGCGTTCACAGATACGCAGTATTTT
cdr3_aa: CASSLAAFTDTQYF

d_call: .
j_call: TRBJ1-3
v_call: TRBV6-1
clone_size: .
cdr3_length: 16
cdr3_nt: TGTGCCAGCAGTGAACCGGGGGACGTGCAAGGAAACACCATATATTTT
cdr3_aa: CASSEPGDVQGNTIYF

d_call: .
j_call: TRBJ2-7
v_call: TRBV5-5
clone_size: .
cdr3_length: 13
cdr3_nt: TGTGCCAGCAGCTTAACAGGAACCTACGAGCAGTACTTC
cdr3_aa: CASSLTGTYEQYF

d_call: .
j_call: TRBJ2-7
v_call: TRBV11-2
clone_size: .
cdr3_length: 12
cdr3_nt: TGTGCCAGCAGCTTAGGCAGTTACGAGCAGTACTTC
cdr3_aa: CASSLGSYEQYF

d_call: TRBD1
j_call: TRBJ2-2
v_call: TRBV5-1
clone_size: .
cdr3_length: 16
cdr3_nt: TGCGCCAGCAGCTTGGTGACAGGGGGAATGGGCGGGGAGCTGTTTTTT
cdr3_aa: CASSLVTGGMGGELFF

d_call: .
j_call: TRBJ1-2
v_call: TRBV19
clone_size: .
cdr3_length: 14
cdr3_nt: TGTGCCAGTAGTCTCCGGGGAAGGTCTGAGCCTAGCTCCTTC
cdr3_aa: CASSLRGRSEPSSF

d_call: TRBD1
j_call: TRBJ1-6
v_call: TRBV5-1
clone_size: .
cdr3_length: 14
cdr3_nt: TGCGCCAGCAGCCAGGACAGGTTTGGTTCACCCCTCCACTTT
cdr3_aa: CASSQDRFGSPLHF

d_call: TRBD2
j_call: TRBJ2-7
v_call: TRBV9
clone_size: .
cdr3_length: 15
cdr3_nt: TGTGCCAGCAGCGCCAGACCGGGACTAGCCTACGAGCAGTACTTC
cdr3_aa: CASSARPGLAYEQYF

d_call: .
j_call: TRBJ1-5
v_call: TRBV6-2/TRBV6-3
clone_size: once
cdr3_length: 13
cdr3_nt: TGTGCCAGCAGCGACAGTGTTTACCAGCCCCAGCATTTT
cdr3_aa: CASSDSVYQPQHF

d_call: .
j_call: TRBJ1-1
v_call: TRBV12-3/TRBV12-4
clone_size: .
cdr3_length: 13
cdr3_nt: TGTGCCAGCAGTTTATGGCAGAACACTGAAGCTTTCTTT
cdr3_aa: CASSLWQNTEAFF

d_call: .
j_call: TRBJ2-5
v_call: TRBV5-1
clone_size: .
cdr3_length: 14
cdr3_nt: TGTGCCAGCAGCTTGTTGTCCCTCCAAGAGACCCAGTACTTC
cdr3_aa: CASSLLSLQETQYF

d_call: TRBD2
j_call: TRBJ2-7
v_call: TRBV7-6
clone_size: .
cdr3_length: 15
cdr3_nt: TGTGCCAGCAGCTTCTCTAGCGGGGACTCCTACGAGCAGTACTTC
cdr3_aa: CASSFSSGDSYEQYF

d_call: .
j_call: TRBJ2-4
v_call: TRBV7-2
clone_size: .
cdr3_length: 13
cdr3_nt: TGTGCCAGCAGCTTAGCTTTTGGAGGCATTCAGTACTTC
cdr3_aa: CASSLAFGGIQYF

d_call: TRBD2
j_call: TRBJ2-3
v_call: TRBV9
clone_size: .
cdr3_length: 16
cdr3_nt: TGTGCCAGCAGCATGGGACTAGCGGGAGTCGGAGATACGCAGTATTTT
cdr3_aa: CASSMGLAGVGDTQYF

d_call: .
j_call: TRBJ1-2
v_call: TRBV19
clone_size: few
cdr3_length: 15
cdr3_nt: TGTGCCAGTAGTATCCAGGGGCCATCATACTATGGCTACACCTTC
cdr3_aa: CASSIQGPSYYGYTF